Ten or more counts support the clone carrying this T cell receptor beta chain. The sample belongs to a study of T cells in Graves' hyperthyroidism and ophthalmopathy. Regions amplified from RNA transcripts were the TCR beta CDR3 regions. First-round RT-PCR of the TCR CDR3 relied on the HTBI primer set. MiXCR, applied by TCRdb to the multiplex PCR reads, yields one record per CDR3 protein. The table has some 350,000 distinct CDR3 sequences, approximately 14% seen once; the top ten hold 15% to 20%. Trimming removed 6 bases from V and 3 bases from J, with 6 bases in between. The CDR3 extends over 12 amino acids. Per germline, CDR1 KGHDR and CDR2 SFDVKD.

Material: blood. The V call is TRBV24-1, the J call TRBJ2-3; no clear D. The source is a woman aged 55 to 70 with Graves' ophthalmopathy. CDR3 protein: CATSSLTDTQYF. The CDR3 nucleotides read TGTGCCACCAGTAGCCTGACAGATACGCAGTATTTT.